Sequencing of this TCR beta chain was carried out in a study of control samples from healthy donors and cancer patients. Profiled with immunoSEQ multiplex PCR; TCRdb holds only in-frame clones, not every one. The sample has roughly 79,000 clones; over 65% are singletons. This receptor was taken from a man aged 50-59 years in good health. Material: blood.

The CDR3 reads CASSLGVADTQYF. The CDR3 DNA sequence: TGCGCCAGCAGCTTGGGGGTGGCAGATACGCAGTATTTT. This chain connects TRBV5-1 to TRBJ2-3; D is ambiguous. The length of the CDR3 is 13 residues. V shed 0 bases and J shed 4 bases, with 6 bases lying between them. The germline V gene encodes CDR1 SGHRS and CDR2 YFSETQ. Combining the CDR3 with reference TRBV5-1 and TRBJ2-3 gives the whole variable domain KAGVTQTPRYLIKTRGQQVTLSCSPISGHRSVSWYQQTPGQGLQFLFEYFSETQRNKGNFPGRFSGRQFSNSRSEMNVSTLELGDSALYLCASSLGVADTQYFGPGTRLTVL.